A selection of T cell receptor beta chains follows, all from one sample in a study of blood T cell repertoires in COVID-19. Sequencing used immunoSEQ multiplex PCR; TCRdb keeps in-frame clones, though not all of them. The repertoire holds about 270,000 clones, with 65% to 90% as singletons. The sample consisted of PBMCs or T cells enriched from blood (not recorded which). The receptors stem from a woman between 45 and 60 years old with acute COVID-19. Both conserved end residues are part of each CDR3. D genes are given only for firm matches. Rows give clone size only sometimes, using once, few, many, or a class for an expanded clone.

clone size	V gene	D gene	J gene	CDR3 protein	CDR3 DNA
.	TRBV4-3	TRBD2	TRBJ2-1	CASSQLSGGYSYNEQFF	TGCGCCAGCAGCCAACTTAGCGGGGGGTACTCCTACAATGAGCAGTTCTTC
.	TRBV7-9	.	TRBJ1-2	CASSLDGGGGYTF	TGTGCCAGCAGCTTAGATGGGGGCGGCGGCTACACCTTC
.	TRBV20-1	.	TRBJ2-7	CSAREYYEQYF	TGCAGTGCTAGGGAGTACTACGAGCAGTACTTC
.	TRBV19	.	TRBJ1-2	CASSINVERLGYGYTF	TGTGCCAGTAGTATAAATGTCGAACGCCTAGGATATGGCTACACCTTC
.	TRBV5-6	.	TRBJ1-5	CASSLVGGGPQHF	TGTGCCAGCAGCTTGGTAGGGGGTGGGCCCCAGCATTTT
.	TRBV3-1/TRBV3-2	.	TRBJ1-2	CASSQDSANPYGYTF	TGTGCCAGCAGCCAAGACTCCGCTAACCCCTATGGCTACACCTTC
.	TRBV5-4	TRBD2	TRBJ2-1	CASSIGGASYNEQFF	TGTGCCAGCAGCATCGGGGGGGCTTCTTACAATGAGCAGTTCTTC
.	TRBV9	TRBD2	TRBJ2-1	CASSVGGGAHNEQFF	TGTGCCAGCAGCGTAGGCGGGGGAGCCCACAATGAGCAGTTCTTC
.	TRBV7-2	TRBD1	TRBJ2-5	CASSLGQRKETQYF	TGTGCCAGCAGCTTGGGACAGCGTAAAGAGACCCAGTACTTC
.	TRBV19	TRBD1	TRBJ1-5	CASSGGQGSNQPQHF	TGTGCCAGTAGTGGGGGACAGGGGAGCAATCAGCCCCAGCATTTT
.	TRBV7-2	.	TRBJ1-1	CASSFTGADEAFF	TGTGCCAGCAGCTTTACTGGAGCAGATGAAGCTTTCTTT
.	TRBV4-3	.	TRBJ1-2	CASSQGPGRGYTF	TGCGCCAGCAGCCAAGGGCCCGGGAGAGGCTACACCTTC
.	TRBV6-2/TRBV6-3	TRBD1	TRBJ2-7	CASSSGTASPYEQYF	TGTGCCAGCAGCTCCGGGACAGCATCCCCCTACGAGCAGTACTTC
.	TRBV11-2	.	TRBJ1-2	CASSLDRGGSSYGYTF	TGTGCCAGCAGCTTAGATCGGGGAGGGAGCTCCTATGGCTACACCTTC
.	TRBV5-4	.	TRBJ1-1	CASSLDRWTEAFF	TGTGCCAGCAGCTTGGACAGGTGGACTGAAGCTTTCTTT
.	TRBV5-1	TRBD2	TRBJ2-1	CASSLAGAGPNEQFF	TGCGCCAGCAGCTTAGCGGGGGCCGGCCCCAATGAGCAGTTCTTC
.	TRBV29-1	.	TRBJ1-2	CSVERATNYGYTF	TGCAGCGTTGAGAGGGCCACTAACTATGGCTACACCTTC
few	TRBV6-5	.	TRBJ1-4	CASSYSIGGGEKLFF	TGTGCCAGCAGTTACTCGATAGGAGGAGGTGAAAAACTGTTTTTT
.	TRBV6-5	TRBD1	TRBJ1-6	CASRAITGDNSPLHF	TGTGCCAGCAGGGCCATCACAGGGGATAATTCACCCCTCCACTTT
.	TRBV4-3	.	TRBJ2-7	CASSQDLRTPGYEQYF	TGCGCCAGCAGCCAAGATTTGCGTACTCCAGGCTACGAGCAGTACTTC
.	TRBV9	TRBD2	TRBJ2-3	CASSEGAGGTDTQYF	TGTGCCAGCAGCGAGGGAGCGGGGGGCACAGATACGCAGTATTTT
.	TRBV4-1	TRBD2	TRBJ2-3	CASSQFTSGGSNLGSTDTQYF	TGCGCCAGCAGCCAATTCACTAGCGGGGGGTCCAACTTGGGGAGCACAGATACGCAGTATTTT